This T cell receptor (beta chain) was sequenced during a study of blood T cell repertoires in COVID-19. The CDR3 covers 13 residues. Trimming cost V 3 bases and J 4 bases, with 6 bases left between them. Sequenced by immunoSEQ multiplex PCR; TCRdb stores in-frame clones only, minus some. Among around 300,000 clones listed, about 88% were seen once. Symptom resolution, clearance, or two negative PCRs marked the recovered donors of Cohort 3. The V gene is TRBV12-3 or TRBV12-4, the J gene TRBJ2-2; no clear D gene. This TCR came from a woman aged 45-65 years who had recovered from COVID-19. Sequencing was done on a sample of PBMCs or T cells enriched from blood (not recorded which). The CDR3 spells CASSLSLTGELFF. The CDR3 bases are TGTGCCAGCAGTTTGAGTCTCACCGGGGAGCTGTTTTTT.